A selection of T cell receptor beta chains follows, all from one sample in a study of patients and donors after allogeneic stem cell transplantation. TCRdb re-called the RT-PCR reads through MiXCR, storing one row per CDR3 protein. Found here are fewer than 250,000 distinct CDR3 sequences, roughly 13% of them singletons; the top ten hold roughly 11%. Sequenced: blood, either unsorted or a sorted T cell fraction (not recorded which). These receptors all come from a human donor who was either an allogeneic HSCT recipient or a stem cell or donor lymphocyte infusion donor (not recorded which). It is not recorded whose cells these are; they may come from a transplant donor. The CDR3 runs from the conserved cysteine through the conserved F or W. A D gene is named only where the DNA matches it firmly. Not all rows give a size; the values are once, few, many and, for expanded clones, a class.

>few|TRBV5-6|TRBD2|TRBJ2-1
CASSDLAGPYNEQFF
TGTGCCAGCAGCGATCTAGCGGGCCCCTACAATGAGCAGTTCTTC
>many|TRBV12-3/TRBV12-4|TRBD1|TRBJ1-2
CASSFKGAVYGYTF
TGTGCCAGCAGTTTTAAGGGGGCTGTCTATGGCTACACCTTC
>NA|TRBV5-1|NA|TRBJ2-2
CASSLGTAHVTGELFF
TGCGCCAGCAGCTTGGGGACAGCCCATGTCACCGGGGAGCTGTTTTTT
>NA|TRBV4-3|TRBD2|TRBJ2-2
CASSLLGTSGSANTGELFF
TGCGCCAGCAGCCTTTTAGGGACTAGCGGTTCCGCGAACACCGGGGAGCTGTTTTTT
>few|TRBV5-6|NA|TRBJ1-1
CASSLADRSGAFF
TGTGCCAGCAGCTTGGCAGATCGCAGCGGAGCTTTCTTT
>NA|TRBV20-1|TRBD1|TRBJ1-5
CSASRTGTGSNQPQHF
TGCAGTGCTAGCCGGACAGGGACGGGTAGCAATCAGCCCCAGCATTTT
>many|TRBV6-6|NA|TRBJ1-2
CASRTVYGYTF
TGTGCCAGCAGGACCGTCTATGGCTACACCTTC
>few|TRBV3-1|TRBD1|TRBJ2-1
CASSQDLRTGGGEQFF
TGTGCCAGCAGCCAAGATCTTAGGACAGGGGGCGGTGAGCAGTTCTTC
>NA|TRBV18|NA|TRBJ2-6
CASSPPISGANVLTF
TGTGCCAGCTCACCCCCGATCTCTGGGGCCAACGTCCTGACTTTC
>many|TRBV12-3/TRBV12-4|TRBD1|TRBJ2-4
CASSLEDRGPKNIQYF
TGTGCCAGCAGTTTAGAAGACAGGGGGCCCAAAAACATTCAGTACTTC
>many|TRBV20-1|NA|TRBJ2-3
CSAEGVGYTDTQYF
TGCAGTGCTGAGGGGGTCGGTTACACAGATACGCAGTATTTT
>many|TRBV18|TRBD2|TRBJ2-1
CASSPEGAGTYNEQFF
TGTGCCAGCTCACCAGAGGGAGCGGGAACCTACAATGAGCAGTTCTTC
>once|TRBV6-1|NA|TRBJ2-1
CASSPEEAGAPFNNEQFF
TGTGCCAGCAGTCCCGAAGAAGCAGGGGCCCCGTTCAACAATGAGCAGTTCTTC
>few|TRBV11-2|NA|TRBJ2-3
CASSIGGSSDTQYF
TGTGCCAGCAGCATAGGGGGGTCTTCAGATACGCAGTATTTT
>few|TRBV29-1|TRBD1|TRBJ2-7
CSVETGQYYEQYF
TGCAGCGTTGAAACGGGACAGTATTACGAGCAGTACTTC
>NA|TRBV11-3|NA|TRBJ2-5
CASSLASPRVETQYF
TGTGCCAGCAGCTTAGCCTCCCCGAGGGTGGAGACCCAGTACTTC
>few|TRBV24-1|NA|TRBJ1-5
CATSDPDQPQHF
TGTGCCACCAGTGATCCTGATCAGCCCCAGCATTTT
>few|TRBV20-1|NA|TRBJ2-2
CSARAGPIGGELFF
TGCAGTGCTAGAGCTGGACCGATTGGTGGGGAGCTGTTTTTT